These 30 T cell receptor beta chains originate from one sample sequenced in a study of OX40 agonist ivuxolimab in advanced cancers. Profiling relied on immunoSEQ multiplex PCR, and the TCRdb table lists in-frame clones only, not all of them. This table holds approximately 80,000 clones, approximately 85% found once. Sequencing used CD4+ or CD8+ T cells sorted from blood, obtained in a trial of the OX40 agonist ivuxolimab. These receptors came from an adult with an advanced solid tumor such as melanoma, head and neck, liver or kidney cancer.

The chain couples TRBV5-1 to TRBJ2-1, with a weak D call TRBD1 (5 bases). In germline, CDR1 is SGHRS, CDR2 YFSETQ. CDR3 length: 12 residues. V was shortened by 3 bases and J by 7 bases, with 8 bases between the two germline ends. The DNA for the CDR3 is TGCGCCAGCAGCTCCCAGGGTAATGAGCAGTTCTTC. This sequence encodes CASSSQGNEQFF. The variable domain in full, with the rest retrieved from reference TRBV5-1 and TRBJ2-1, is KAGVTQTPRYLIKTRGQQVTLSCSPISGHRSVSWYQQTPGQGLQFLFEYFSETQRNKGNFPGRFSGRQFSNSRSEMNVSTLELGDSALYLCASSSQGNEQFFGPGTRLTVL.

This rearrangement joins TRBV11-2 to TRBJ2-3; tentative D call: TRBD1 (6 bases). The CDR3 consists of 16 residues. Trimming left V 2 bases short and J 3 bases short, with 15 bases between. CDR1 is SGHAT, CDR2 FQNNGV, per germline. CDR3 nucleotide sequence: TGTGCCAGCAGCTTAAAGTACAGGGAAATTACAGATACGCAGTATTTT. It codes for CASSLKYREITDTQYF.

V and J are TRBV11-3 and TRBJ2-1, with D uncertain. V lost 0 bases, J lost 12 bases, and 12 bases lay in between. The CDR3 runs to 13 residues. The germline gives CDR1 SGHNT, CDR2 YENEEA. Here the CDR3 reads CASSLDLESGQFF. For the CDR3, the DNA is TGTGCCAGCAGCTTAGATTTGGAGTCCGGGCAGTTCTTC. The full variable domain, its missing parts supplied by reference TRBV11-3 and TRBJ2-1, is EAGVVQSPRYKIIEKKQPVAFWCNPISGHNTLYWYLQNLGQGPELLIRYENEEAVDDSQLPKDRFSAERLKGVDSTLKIQPAELGDSAVYLCASSLDLESGQFFGPGTRLTVL.

This clone has a single count. The DNA of the CDR3 is TGTGCCAGCAGCTTAGAGGCGGGGACAACCTATGGCTACACCTTC. This codes for CASSLEAGTTYGYTF. The gene calls are TRBV7-2 and TRBJ1-2; D perhaps matches TRBD1 (6 bases). Germline loops: CDR1 SGHTA, CDR2 FQGNSA. Deletions cut 1 base from V and 4 bases from J, with 13 bases between. The CDR3 has 15 amino acids.

This clone has just one count. The J gene is TRBJ2-1, the V gene TRBV6-6; unclear D gene. CDR3 length: 12 residues. CDR1 and CDR2 (germline): MNHNY, SVGAGI (reference sequence). The V and J ends lost 0 bases and 15 bases respectively, with 12 bases between them. CDR3 in amino acids: CASSYSNESRFF. CDR3 DNA sequence: TGTGCCAGCAGTTACTCCAATGAGAGTCGGTTCTTC.

The chain links TRBV28 to TRBJ2-7, with D possibly matching TRBD2 (5 bases). Germline CDR1 is MDHEN and CDR2 is SYDVKM. This CDR3 comprises 12 residues. The V and J ends lost 3 bases and 4 bases respectively, with 7 bases between them. This CDR3 reads CASSLRVYEQYF. The CDR3 DNA follows: TGTGCCAGCAGTTTGAGGGTTTACGAGCAGTACTTC.

The chain couples TRBV5-1 to TRBJ2-7; D tentatively reads TRBD1 or TRBD2 (5 bases each). CDR1 and CDR2 from the germline V gene are SGHRS and YFSETQ. The CDR3 length is 15 residues. The V end lost 5 bases, the J end lost 3 bases, and 18 bases lay between the germline ends. The CDR3 spells CASRSGGGTGYEQYF. Here the CDR3 DNA reads TGCGCCAGCAGATCAGGTGGGGGAACAGGCTACGAGCAGTACTTC.

The V call is TRBV10-2, the J call TRBJ2-7, with 7 positions matching TRBD1. Germline CDR1 reads WSHSY; CDR2 reads SAAADI. Losses at the gene ends were 2 bases for V and 0 bases for J; bases not matched to a gene: 1. The CDR3 extends over 14 amino acids. CDR3 in amino acids: CASSEPGGSYEQYF. CDR3 DNA sequence: TGCGCCAGCAGTGAGCCAGGGGGCTCCTACGAGCAGTACTTC.

The chain combines TRBV5-6 with TRBJ2-5; D gene uncertain. Germline loops: CDR1 SGHDT, CDR2 YYEEEE. The ends were cut back, 2 bases at V and 5 bases at J, with 4 bases in the middle. This CDR3 contains 11 residues. As DNA, the CDR3 is TGTGCCAGCAGCTTTCGGGAGACCCAGTACTTC. Translation: CASSFRETQYF.

V gene TRBV7-2 combines with J gene TRBJ2-1, with 7 bases aligning to TRBD1. The CDR3 is made up of 13 amino acids. The junction had 9 bases not matched to a gene; V was cut back by 1 base and J by 15 bases. Germline-derived CDR1 and CDR2 are SGHTA and FQGNSA. The CDR3 nucleotides are TGTGCCAGCAGCTTAGGTGGGGACAGTCTAGCGTTCTTC. Protein sequence: CASSLGGDSLAFF.

The genes are TRBV4-2 and TRBJ2-1, with 12 positions matching TRBD2. J gave up 4 bases and V 1 base, and 14 bases lay outside the gene matches. The CDR3 is 20 residues long. Germline V CDR1 and CDR2: LGHNA, YNFKEQ. The CDR3 nucleotides read TGTGCCAGCAGCCAAGGACTAGCGGGAGTACTTACGGGGGCATACAATGAGCAGTTCTTC. It specifies CASSQGLAGVLTGAYNEQFF.

The CDR3 DNA reads TGTGCCAGCTGGGGAGGGGACACTGAAGCTTTCTTT. Amino acids: CASWGGDTEAFF. This chain connects TRBV27 to TRBJ1-1, with D perhaps TRBD1 (5 bases). V lost 8 bases and J 3 bases, leaving 10 bases between the germline ends. The CDR3 extends over 12 amino acids. From germline, CDR1 is MNHEY and CDR2 SMNVEV (reference sequence).

The rearrangement joins TRBV28 to TRBJ2-1; the D gene is possibly TRBD1 (6 bases). Trimming stripped 2 bases from V and 8 bases from J, with 22 bases between. CDR1 MDHEN and CDR2 SYDVKM come from the germline V gene. The CDR3 totals 17 residues. The CDR3 loop is CASSLTGSSPNADEQFF. The DNA of the CDR3 is TGTGCCAGCAGTTTAACAGGGAGTAGCCCAAACGCGGATGAGCAGTTCTTC.

The gene calls are TRBV7-2 and TRBJ2-3, with unresolved D. CDR3 length equals 12 residues. Germline V gene data show CDR1 as SGHTA and CDR2 as FQGNSA. Trimming pared 6 bases from V and 6 bases from J, leaving 10 bases between. The CDR3 reads CASRSPPDTQYF. The CDR3 DNA reads as TGTGCCAGCAGGAGCCCGCCGGATACGCAGTATTTT.

This sequence joins TRBV18 and TRBJ2-5; D is possibly TRBD2 (5 bases). V was cut by 3 bases and J by 2 bases, with 13 bases left in between. Germline V lookup: CDR1 KGHSH, CDR2 LQKENI. This CDR3 is 15 amino acids long. The CDR3 DNA is TGTGCCAGCTCACCGGATCCAGCGGTACAAGAGACCCAGTACTTC. Encoded protein: CASSPDPAVQETQYF.

The chain joins TRBV28 to TRBJ2-3; no definite D call. The CDR3 has 17 residues. Trimming removed 4 bases from V and 5 bases from J, with 22 bases in between. Per germline, CDR1 MDHEN and CDR2 SYDVKM. The CDR3 DNA sequence: TGTGCCAGCAGTTCACAAAGTTGGAAAGATAAACGAGATACGCAGTATTTT. Translated: CASSSQSWKDKRDTQYF.

V is TRBV28 and J is TRBJ2-5, with 8 bases aligning to TRBD1. V lost 5 bases to trimming and J lost 3 bases; unmatched junction nucleotides: 2. The CDR3 runs to 13 residues. Per germline, CDR1 MDHEN and CDR2 SYDVKM. DNA of the CDR3: TGTGCCAGCAGTCCACAGGGGGAAGAGACCCAGTACTTC. Amino acid sequence: CASSPQGEETQYF.

The chain links TRBV19 to TRBJ1-2; TRBD1 aligns across 10 bases. Unmatched junction bases numbered 20, after V lost 7 bases and J lost 6 bases. Germline V gene lookup returns CDR1 LNHDA and CDR2 SQIVND (reference sequence). The CDR3 covers 18 residues. Here the CDR3 DNA reads TGTGCCAGTAAAGGGGTACATAGCGGAGACAGGGGGCGAAATGGCTACACCTTC. Protein sequence: CASKGVHSGDRGRNGYTF.

The chain links TRBV7-2 to TRBJ2-7; 10 bases map to TRBD2. The CDR3 extends over 15 amino acids. V shed 5 bases and J 1 base; nucleotides not matched to a gene: 5. Germline CDR1 is SGHTA and CDR2 is FQGNSA. The CDR3 here is CASSPIAGGSYEQYF. As DNA, the CDR3 is TGTGCCAGCAGCCCCATAGCGGGAGGTTCCTACGAGCAGTACTTC.

DNA for the CDR3: TGTGCCAGCAGCAGGGGACAGTTTAAGGAAGAGACCCAGTACTTC. This sequence encodes CASSRGQFKEETQYF. The chain uses TRBV7-9 and TRBJ2-5; 7 nucleotides match TRBD1. The CDR3 has 15 amino acids. From germline, CDR1 is SEHNR and CDR2 FQNEAQ (reference sequence). V shed 5 bases and J 3 bases; nucleotides not matched to a gene: 9.

J is TRBJ2-5 and V is TRBV2; D might be TRBD2 (6 bases). V was pared by 8 bases and J by 11 bases, with 24 bases between. The CDR3 runs 14 residues. Germline CDR1 and CDR2: SNHLY and FYNNEI. CDR3 nucleotide sequence: TGTGCCAGCTCGATGACTAGAACTTCGTCTGAGCAGTACTTC. Its protein product is CASSMTRTSSEQYF.

The rearrangement links TRBV4-3 to TRBJ2-1, with 8 bases that match TRBD2. The CDR3 covers 16 residues. From germline, CDR1 is LGHNA and CDR2 YSLEER. The trim removed 0 bases at V and 5 bases at J, leaving 6 bases unmatched. The DNA for the CDR3 is TGCGCCAGCAGCCAAGACATGACTAGCGCCCACAATGAGCAGTTCTTC. This translates into CASSQDMTSAHNEQFF.

This clone has a single count. This sequence joins TRBV2 and TRBJ1-1, with D unresolved. V was trimmed by 7 bases and J by 3 bases, leaving 9 bases between them. The CDR3 totals 12 residues. The germline CDR1 and CDR2 sequences are SNHLY and FYNNEI. CDR3 DNA: TGTGCCAGCACCTTAAAGGACACTGAAGCTTTCTTT. This gives the protein CASTLKDTEAFF.

The V gene is TRBV5-1, the J gene TRBJ2-2, with 7 bases fitting TRBD1. Trimming at V came to 1 base and at J to 14 bases, leaving 5 bases not matched to a gene. This CDR3 region has 12 residues. Germline V gene sequence: CDR1 SGHRS, CDR2 YFSETQ. In nucleotides, the CDR3 is TGCGCCAGCAGCTTGACAGGGGAGTCTCTGTTTTTT. Amino acid sequence: CASSLTGESLFF.

The chain combines TRBV2 with TRBJ2-1; 7 bases agree with TRBD2. Germline V lookup: CDR1 SNHLY, CDR2 FYNNEI. The trim removed 1 base at V and 5 bases at J, leaving 5 bases unmatched. The CDR3 spans 15 residues. This CDR3 reads CASSEGLASNNEQFF. The CDR3 nucleotides read TGTGCCAGCAGTGAAGGACTAGCAAGTAACAATGAGCAGTTCTTC.

The chain recombines TRBV2 with TRBJ2-1, with D possibly TRBD2 on 5 matching bases. V lost 4 bases, J lost 10 bases, and 14 bases lay in between. CDR1 and CDR2 from the germline V gene are SNHLY and FYNNEI. The CDR3 has 13 amino acids. CDR3 region: CASSGEYFGEQFF. The CDR3 region has the DNA TGTGCCAGCAGTGGGGAGTATTTCGGAGAGCAGTTCTTC.

V is TRBV7-6 and J is TRBJ1-4; 7 bases fit TRBD1. The CDR3 consists of 15 residues. Looked up from germline, CDR1 is SGHVS and CDR2 is FNYEAQ. V was pared by 5 bases and J by 8 bases, with 11 bases of the junction left unmatched. The CDR3 loop is CASSRGGGVYEKLFF. DNA for the CDR3: TGTGCCAGCAGCCGAGGGGGCGGGGTCTACGAAAAACTGTTTTTT.

V and J are TRBV6-1 and TRBJ2-4; the D gene is possibly TRBD1 (5 bases). V lost 9 bases and J 1 base, leaving 13 bases between the germline ends. The length of the CDR3 is 14 residues. Germline V lookup: CDR1 MNHNS, CDR2 SASEGT. Here the CDR3 reads CASVVPGAKNIQYF. DNA of the CDR3: TGTGCCAGTGTTGTCCCAGGGGCCAAAAACATTCAGTACTTC.

This clone has only a few counts. CDR3 nucleotides: TGTGCCAGCAGCCAGACGGCCTCTGGAAACACCATATATTTT. Translating gives CASSQTASGNTIYF. This sequence joins TRBV5-4 and TRBJ1-3; no firm D call. Trimming removed 4 bases from V and 0 bases from J, with 8 bases in between. The length of the CDR3 is 14 residues. Germline V gene lookup returns CDR1 SGHNT and CDR2 YYREEE (reference sequence).

V is TRBV5-1 and J is TRBJ2-2; D is perhaps TRBD1 (6 bases). This CDR3 spans 16 amino acids. CDR1 is SGHRS and CDR2 is YFSETQ in the germline V gene. V gave up 0 bases and J gave up 3 bases, with 12 bases separating them. CDR3 in amino acids: CASSLAGAVDTGELFF. CDR3 nucleotides: TGCGCCAGCAGCTTGGCAGGGGCCGTGGACACCGGGGAGCTGTTTTTT.